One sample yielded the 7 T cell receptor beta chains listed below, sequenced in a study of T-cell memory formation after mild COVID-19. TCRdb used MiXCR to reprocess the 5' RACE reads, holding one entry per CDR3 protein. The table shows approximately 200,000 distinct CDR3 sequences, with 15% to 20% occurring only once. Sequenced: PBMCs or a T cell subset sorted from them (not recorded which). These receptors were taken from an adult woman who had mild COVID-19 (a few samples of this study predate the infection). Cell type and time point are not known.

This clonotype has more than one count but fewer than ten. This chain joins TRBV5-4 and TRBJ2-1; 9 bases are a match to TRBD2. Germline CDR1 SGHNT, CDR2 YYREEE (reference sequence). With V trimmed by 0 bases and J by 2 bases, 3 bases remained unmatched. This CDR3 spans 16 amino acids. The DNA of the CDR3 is TGTGCCAGCAGCTTGGCTGCGGGAGGGCCCTACAATGAGCAGTTCTTC. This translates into CASSLAAGGPYNEQFF.

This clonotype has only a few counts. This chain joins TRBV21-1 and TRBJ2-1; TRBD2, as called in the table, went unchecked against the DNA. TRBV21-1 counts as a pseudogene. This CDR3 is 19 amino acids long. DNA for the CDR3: TGTGCCAGCAGCAAAGTTAGACTAGCGGGAGTTCTCTCCTACAATGAGCAGTTCTTC. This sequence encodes CASSKVRLAGVLSYNEQFF.

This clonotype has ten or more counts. The CDR3 region is CASSETAYEQYF. The DNA for the CDR3 is TGCGCCAGCAGCGAGACAGCTTACGAGCAGTACTTC. The chain carries TRBV5-1 and TRBJ2-7, with D maybe TRBD1 (5 bases). Germline V lookup: CDR1 SGHRS, CDR2 YFSETQ. This CDR3 contains 12 residues. Trimming stripped 4 bases from V and 4 bases from J, with 9 bases between.

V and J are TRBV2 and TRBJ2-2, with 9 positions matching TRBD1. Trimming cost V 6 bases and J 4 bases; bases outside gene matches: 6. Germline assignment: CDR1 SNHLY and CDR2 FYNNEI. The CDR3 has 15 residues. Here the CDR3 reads CASRIQGAVTGELFF. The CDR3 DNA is TGTGCCAGCAGAATACAGGGGGCAGTCACCGGGGAGCTGTTTTTT. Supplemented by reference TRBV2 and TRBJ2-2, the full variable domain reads EPEVTQTPSHQVTQMGQEVILRCVPISNHLYFYWYRQILGQKVEFLVSFYNNEISEKSEIFDDQFSVERPDGSNFTLKIRSTKLEDSAMYFCASRIQGAVTGELFFGEGSRLTVL.

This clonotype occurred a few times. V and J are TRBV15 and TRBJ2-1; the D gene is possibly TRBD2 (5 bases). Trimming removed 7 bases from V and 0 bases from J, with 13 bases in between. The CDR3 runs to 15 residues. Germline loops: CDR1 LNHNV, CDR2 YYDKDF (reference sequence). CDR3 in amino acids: CATTRETSSYNEQFF. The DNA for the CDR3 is TGTGCCACCACTAGGGAGACGAGCTCCTACAATGAGCAGTTCTTC.

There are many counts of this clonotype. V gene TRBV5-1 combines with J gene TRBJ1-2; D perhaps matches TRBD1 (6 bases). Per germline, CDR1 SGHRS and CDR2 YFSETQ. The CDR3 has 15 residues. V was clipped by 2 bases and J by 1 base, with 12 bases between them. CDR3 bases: TGCGCCAGCAGCTTTCAGGGGCGGGATAACTATGGCTACACCTTC. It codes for CASSFQGRDNYGYTF.

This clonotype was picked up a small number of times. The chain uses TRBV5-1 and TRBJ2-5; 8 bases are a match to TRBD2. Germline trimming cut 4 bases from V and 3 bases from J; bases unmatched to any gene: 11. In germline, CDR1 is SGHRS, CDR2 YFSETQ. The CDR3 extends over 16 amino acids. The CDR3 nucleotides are TGCGCCAGCAGCGTGCCGTGGAGCGGGGGAAAAGAGACCCAGTACTTC. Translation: CASSVPWSGGKETQYF. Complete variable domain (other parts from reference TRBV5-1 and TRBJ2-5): KAGVTQTPRYLIKTRGQQVTLSCSPISGHRSVSWYQQTPGQGLQFLFEYFSETQRNKGNFPGRFSGRQFSNSRSEMNVSTLELGDSALYLCASSVPWSGGKETQYFGPGTRLLVL.